A selection of T cell receptor beta chains follows, all from one sample in a study of blood T cell repertoires in COVID-19. The method was immunoSEQ multiplex PCR; TCRdb's version includes in-frame clones alone and lacks a portion of them. The table lists about 53,000 clones, around 84% of them singletons, with 12% in the top ten. Sequenced input: peripheral blood. The receptor set was obtained from a man aged 65-85 years with active COVID-19. Each CDR3 is given with its conserved first and last residue.

j_call v_call cdr3_aa
TRBJ1-1 TRBV11-2 CASSLSGGAMNTEAFF
TRBJ1-2 TRBV6-4 CASSDPSGYGYTF
TRBJ2-7 TRBV7-9 CASSFGDGYEQYF
TRBJ2-5 TRBV9 CASSVGTSGVETQYF
TRBJ2-3 TRBV2 CASRVGRETDTQYF
TRBJ2-3 TRBV11-3 CASSHRDGDTQYF
TRBJ1-5 TRBV24-1 CATSDPTGGPSNQPQHF
TRBJ1-2 TRBV4-3 CASSQNRENYGYTF
TRBJ1-2 TRBV12-3/TRBV12-4 CASSSGQGFGYTF
TRBJ1-1 TRBV12-3/TRBV12-4 CASKSRGLTEAFF
TRBJ2-2 TRBV4-2 CASSQLAGDTGELFF